This T cell receptor beta chain was identified in a study of cytotoxic CD8 clonotypes in ibrutinib-treated CLL. Points from the study as a whole: T-cell clonality at baseline went above that of age-matched healthy donors and rose and fell with circulating CD8+ T-cell counts.

This clone has a handful of counts. The antigen is undetermined. Here immunoSEQ multiplex PCR was the method, and the copy in TCRdb shows in-frame clones only, minus some. The sample has around 310,000 clones, roughly 80% seen once. V lost 6 bases and J lost 3, with 11 bases in between. Germline CDR1 reads MNHEY; CDR2 reads SVGAGI. This CDR3 region has 13 residues. This chain joins TRBV6-5 and TRBJ1-1, with unresolved D. The source is a human donor with chronic lymphocytic leukemia. The starting material was PBMCs, obtained before ibrutinib treatment. In DNA form, the CDR3 reads TGTGCCAGCAGCCCTGGCGTCCACACTGAAGCTTTCTTT. The encoded protein is CASSPGVHTEAFF.